These T cell receptor beta chains were read from a single sample in a study of identical twins. TCRdb reanalysed the 5' RACE reads using MiXCR and keeps one entry per CDR3 protein. This sample has roughly 1,500,000 distinct CDR3 sequences, with under 35% found just once. Source material: cord blood. The receptors stem from a newborn girl in good health. CDR3s include the opening cysteine and the closing phenylalanine or tryptophan. The order of the fields is clone size, CDR3 length, D gene, V gene, J gene, CDR3 protein, CDR3 DNA. A D gene is named only where the DNA matches it firmly. Clone size appears in some rows only: once, few, many, or a class for an expanded clone.

clone size: few; CDR3 length: 14; D gene: -; V gene: TRBV11-2; J gene: TRBJ2-6; CDR3 protein: CASSRTVGANVLTF; CDR3 DNA: TGTGCCAGCAGCCGGACAGTTGGGGCCAACGTCCTGACTTTC
clone size: few; CDR3 length: 12; D gene: -; V gene: TRBV20-1; J gene: TRBJ2-3; CDR3 protein: CSAREDPDTQYF; CDR3 DNA: TGCAGTGCTAGAGAGGACCCAGATACGCAGTATTTT
clone size: few; CDR3 length: 16; D gene: -; V gene: TRBV7-2; J gene: TRBJ2-1; CDR3 protein: CASSLVQGSSYNEQFF; CDR3 DNA: TGTGCCAGCAGCTTAGTTCAGGGGAGCTCCTACAATGAGCAGTTCTTC
clone size: few; CDR3 length: 15; D gene: -; V gene: TRBV5-1; J gene: TRBJ1-2; CDR3 protein: CASSFPGNSNYGYTF; CDR3 DNA: TGCGCCAGCAGCTTCCCAGGAAACTCTAACTATGGCTACACCTTC
clone size: -; CDR3 length: 14; D gene: TRBD2; V gene: TRBV29-1; J gene: TRBJ2-5; CDR3 protein: CSGRGGESNNEQYF; CDR3 DNA: TGCAGCGGGCGCGGGGGTGAATCCAACAATGAGCAGTACTTC
clone size: few; CDR3 length: 16; D gene: TRBD2; V gene: TRBV4-2; J gene: TRBJ2-1; CDR3 protein: CASSQDPAGYYNEQFF; CDR3 DNA: TGTGCCAGCAGCCAAGACCCAGCGGGATATTACAATGAGCAGTTCTTC
clone size: -; CDR3 length: 14; D gene: TRBD1; V gene: TRBV12-3/TRBV12-4; J gene: TRBJ1-5; CDR3 protein: CASSFPTGGQPQHF; CDR3 DNA: TGTGCCAGCAGTTTCCCGACAGGGGGCCAGCCCCAGCATTTT
clone size: -; CDR3 length: 14; D gene: -; V gene: TRBV20-1; J gene: TRBJ2-1; CDR3 protein: CSARTTVSYNEQFF; CDR3 DNA: TGCAGTGCTCGTACGACGGTATCCTACAATGAGCAGTTCTTC
clone size: -; CDR3 length: 15; D gene: TRBD2; V gene: TRBV7-2; J gene: TRBJ2-1; CDR3 protein: CASSLLQAGVAEQFF; CDR3 DNA: TGTGCCAGCAGCTTACTTCAAGCGGGGGTGGCTGAGCAGTTCTTC
clone size: -; CDR3 length: 15; D gene: -; V gene: TRBV20-1; J gene: TRBJ1-1; CDR3 protein: CSARVRRGANTEAFF; CDR3 DNA: TGCAGTGCTAGAGTTCGGAGGGGGGCGAACACTGAAGCTTTCTTT
clone size: -; CDR3 length: 15; D gene: TRBD1; V gene: TRBV19; J gene: TRBJ1-1; CDR3 protein: CASRRRQGVNTEAFF; CDR3 DNA: TGTGCCAGTAGGAGACGACAGGGGGTGAACACTGAAGCTTTCTTT
clone size: few; CDR3 length: 15; D gene: -; V gene: TRBV4-1; J gene: TRBJ1-6; CDR3 protein: CASSQGDRSNSPLHF; CDR3 DNA: TGCGCCAGCAGCCAAGGGGATAGATCTAATTCACCCCTCCACTTT
clone size: few; CDR3 length: 13; D gene: TRBD1; V gene: TRBV20-1; J gene: TRBJ1-2; CDR3 protein: CSASSGQGHGYTF; CDR3 DNA: TGCAGTGCTTCCTCGGGACAGGGGCATGGCTACACCTTC
clone size: few; CDR3 length: 13; D gene: -; V gene: TRBV20-1; J gene: TRBJ2-7; CDR3 protein: CSARGDYSGEQYF; CDR3 DNA: TGCAGTGCTAGAGGTGACTATTCCGGCGAGCAGTACTTC
clone size: -; CDR3 length: 19; D gene: -; V gene: TRBV12-5; J gene: TRBJ2-3; CDR3 protein: CASGLARDRPTRSGDTQYF; CDR3 DNA: TGTGCTAGTGGTTTGGCCCGGGACCGACCTACGAGGAGCGGAGATACGCAGTATTTT
clone size: -; CDR3 length: 16; D gene: TRBD2; V gene: TRBV20-1; J gene: TRBJ2-1; CDR3 protein: CSAPTGLAGSYNEQFF; CDR3 DNA: TGCAGTGCCCCAACTGGACTAGCGGGCTCCTACAATGAGCAGTTCTTC
clone size: -; CDR3 length: 16; D gene: TRBD2; V gene: TRBV24-1; J gene: TRBJ2-3; CDR3 protein: CATSDRGTSRPDTQYF; CDR3 DNA: TGTGCCACCAGTGATCGCGGGACTAGCAGGCCAGATACGCAGTATTTT
clone size: -; CDR3 length: 15; D gene: TRBD2; V gene: TRBV12-3/TRBV12-4; J gene: TRBJ2-1; CDR3 protein: CASSLRTRLANEQFF; CDR3 DNA: TGTGCCAGCAGCCTTAGGACGCGACTAGCCAATGAGCAGTTCTTC
clone size: few; CDR3 length: 14; D gene: TRBD1; V gene: TRBV4-2; J gene: TRBJ1-1; CDR3 protein: CASSHVGQGTEAFF; CDR3 DNA: TGTGCCAGCAGCCATGTGGGACAGGGAACTGAAGCTTTCTTT
clone size: few; CDR3 length: 15; D gene: -; V gene: TRBV6-1; J gene: TRBJ2-3; CDR3 protein: CASSERERGTDTQYF; CDR3 DNA: TGTGCCAGCAGTGAAAGGGAGAGGGGAACAGATACGCAGTATTTT
clone size: few; CDR3 length: 15; D gene: TRBD2; V gene: TRBV7-9; J gene: TRBJ2-5; CDR3 protein: CASSSVAGKRETQYF; CDR3 DNA: TGTGCCAGCAGCTCCGTAGCGGGGAAAAGAGAGACCCAGTACTTC
clone size: few; CDR3 length: 17; D gene: TRBD2; V gene: TRBV4-2; J gene: TRBJ2-3; CDR3 protein: CASSQVIGGLGTDTQYF; CDR3 DNA: TGTGCCAGCAGCCAAGTGATCGGGGGGTTAGGCACAGATACGCAGTATTTT
clone size: -; CDR3 length: 16; D gene: -; V gene: TRBV20-1; J gene: TRBJ2-3; CDR3 protein: CSARDRMGPTPDTQYF; CDR3 DNA: TGCAGTGCTAGAGATCGGATGGGGCCTACGCCAGATACGCAGTATTTT
clone size: many; CDR3 length: 12; D gene: TRBD2; V gene: TRBV29-1; J gene: TRBJ2-1; CDR3 protein: CSATSGRNEQFF; CDR3 DNA: TGCAGCGCAACTAGCGGGAGAAATGAGCAGTTCTTC
clone size: many; CDR3 length: 14; D gene: -; V gene: TRBV6-5; J gene: TRBJ2-3; CDR3 protein: CASTGRGSTDTQYF; CDR3 DNA: TGTGCCAGCACAGGACGGGGAAGCACAGATACGCAGTATTTT
clone size: few; CDR3 length: 16; D gene: TRBD2; V gene: TRBV15; J gene: TRBJ2-3; CDR3 protein: CATSRGTSGMSDTQYF; CDR3 DNA: TGTGCCACCAGCAGAGGGACTAGCGGGATGTCAGATACGCAGTATTTT
clone size: few; CDR3 length: 15; D gene: -; V gene: TRBV12-3/TRBV12-4; J gene: TRBJ2-1; CDR3 protein: CASYLRRASLNEQFF; CDR3 DNA: TGTGCCAGCTACCTTAGGCGGGCTAGTCTGAATGAGCAGTTCTTC
clone size: -; CDR3 length: 15; D gene: -; V gene: TRBV11-2; J gene: TRBJ2-5; CDR3 protein: CASSLDGGFGETQYF; CDR3 DNA: TGTGCCAGCAGCTTAGATGGTGGTTTTGGGGAGACCCAGTACTTC
clone size: -; CDR3 length: 16; D gene: TRBD1; V gene: TRBV7-7; J gene: TRBJ2-5; CDR3 protein: CASSLFPRGRRETQYF; CDR3 DNA: TGCGCTAGCAGCTTATTCCCCAGGGGGAGAAGAGAGACCCAGTACTTC
clone size: many; CDR3 length: 14; D gene: -; V gene: TRBV4-2; J gene: TRBJ2-3; CDR3 protein: CASSQPGGTDTQYF; CDR3 DNA: TGTGCCAGCAGCCAACCAGGGGGCACAGATACGCAGTATTTT
clone size: -; CDR3 length: 17; D gene: TRBD2; V gene: TRBV10-3; J gene: TRBJ2-1; CDR3 protein: CAISPGTSGSSYNEQSF; CDR3 DNA: TGTGCCATCAGTCCCGGGACTAGCGGGAGCTCCTACAATGAGCAGTCCTTC
clone size: few; CDR3 length: 13; D gene: -; V gene: TRBV12-3/TRBV12-4; J gene: TRBJ2-7; CDR3 protein: CASRPGPYYEQYF; CDR3 DNA: TGTGCCAGCAGGCCGGGACCGTACTACGAGCAGTACTTC
clone size: few; CDR3 length: 16; D gene: TRBD2; V gene: TRBV5-1; J gene: TRBJ2-3; CDR3 protein: CASSLSSGISTDTQYF; CDR3 DNA: TGCGCCAGCAGCTTGTCTAGCGGGATTAGCACAGATACGCAGTATTTT
clone size: -; CDR3 length: 14; D gene: -; V gene: TRBV28; J gene: TRBJ2-3; CDR3 protein: CASTSTPSTDTQYF; CDR3 DNA: TGTGCCAGCACTTCGACACCTAGCACAGATACGCAGTATTTT
clone size: -; CDR3 length: 16; D gene: TRBD2; V gene: TRBV6-7; J gene: TRBJ2-1; CDR3 protein: CASSYSSGGDNDEQFF; CDR3 DNA: TGTGCCAGCAGTTACTCCAGCGGGGGGGACAACGATGAGCAGTTCTTC
clone size: few; CDR3 length: 13; D gene: -; V gene: TRBV27; J gene: TRBJ2-7; CDR3 protein: CASSLTFPDEQYF; CDR3 DNA: TGTGCCAGCAGTCTAACCTTTCCGGACGAGCAGTACTTC
clone size: few; CDR3 length: 13; D gene: TRBD1; V gene: TRBV12-3/TRBV12-4; J gene: TRBJ1-5; CDR3 protein: CASRETGDQPQHF; CDR3 DNA: TGTGCCAGCAGGGAAACAGGGGATCAGCCCCAGCATTTT
clone size: -; CDR3 length: 17; D gene: -; V gene: TRBV21-1; J gene: TRBJ2-3; CDR3 protein: CASPPGLAGGPTDTQYF; CDR3 DNA: TGTGCCAGTCCCCCGGGACTAGCGGGAGGGCCGACAGATACGCAGTATTTT
clone size: few; CDR3 length: 14; D gene: -; V gene: TRBV6-5; J gene: TRBJ2-2; CDR3 protein: CASSWQGGTGELFF; CDR3 DNA: TGTGCCAGCAGTTGGCAGGGAGGAACCGGGGAGCTGTTTTTT
clone size: -; CDR3 length: 13; D gene: -; V gene: TRBV6-5; J gene: TRBJ1-1; CDR3 protein: CASKRQLNTEAFF; CDR3 DNA: TGTGCCAGCAAGCGACAACTTAACACTGAAGCTTTCTTT
clone size: -; CDR3 length: 13; D gene: TRBD1; V gene: TRBV20-1; J gene: TRBJ1-6; CDR3 protein: CSAWTGYNSPLHF; CDR3 DNA: TGCAGTGCATGGACAGGTTATAATTCACCCCTCCACTTT
clone size: few; CDR3 length: 13; D gene: TRBD1; V gene: TRBV20-1; J gene: TRBJ1-2; CDR3 protein: CSARTLTGDGYTF; CDR3 DNA: TGCAGTGCTAGGACCCTAACAGGGGATGGCTACACCTTC
clone size: -; CDR3 length: 11; D gene: -; V gene: TRBV27; J gene: TRBJ1-1; CDR3 protein: CASTWGGEAFF; CDR3 DNA: TGTGCCAGCACCTGGGGCGGGGAAGCTTTCTTT
clone size: once; CDR3 length: 16; D gene: TRBD2; V gene: TRBV12-3/TRBV12-4; J gene: TRBJ2-3; CDR3 protein: CASSFRTSGRVHTQYF; CDR3 DNA: TGTGCCAGCAGCTTCCGGACTAGCGGGAGGGTGCATACGCAGTATTTT